This entry describes one TCR beta chain. No antigen is known for it. Sorted-subset replicate PCR reactions were performed with 150 to 200 ng DNA, corresponding to about 32,000 T cell genomes. Sequenced by immunoSEQ multiplex PCR; TCRdb stores in-frame clones only, minus some. This sample has roughly 2 million clones; roughly 94% occur once, and the top ten carry 0.13%. The data are from a study of shared clonotypes between healthy human individuals. Notes on the study in general: Across a handful of donors, naive CD4 shared 5% to 6%, naive CD8 about 3.2%, memory CD4 2% to 2.5%, memory CD8 around 0.42%. Larger richness was generally estimated for naive than memory subsets.

The CDR3 contains 15 residues. V shed 2 bases and J 3 bases; nucleotides not matched to a gene: 5. The germline V gene has CDR1 GTSNPN and CDR2 SVGIG (reference sequence). The rearrangement joins TRBV30 to TRBJ1-4; 8 nucleotides agree with TRBD1. The specimen was naive CD4+ T cells sorted from blood. Subset noted: CD45RA+ positively selected. The origin of this receptor is a man between 18 and 35 years old in good health. This CDR3 reads CAWSSTGGPNEKLFF. CDR3 DNA sequence: TGTGCCTGGAGTAGCACAGGGGGGCCTAATGAAAAACTGTTTTTT. Full variable domain (rest looked up from reference TRBV30 and TRBJ1-4): SQTIHQWPATLVQPVGSPLSLECTVEGTSNPNLYWYRQAAGRGLQLLFYSVGIGQISSEVPQNLSASRPQDRQFILSSKKLLLSDSGFYLCAWSSTGGPNEKLFFGSGTQLSVL.